Listed below are T cell receptor beta chains from one sample, sequenced in a study of CD4 T cells in relation to SARS-CoV-2 and coronaviruses. Antigens for these TCRs are unknown. Method: immunoSEQ multiplex PCR; TCRdb's copy keeps in-frame clones and lacks some. The sample carries under 20,000 clones, 79% recorded once. Sequencing input: CD4+ T cells from PBMCs, cultured in vitro. Source of these receptors: a human donor in good health. Each CDR3 is given with its conserved first and last residue. A D gene is named only where the DNA matches it firmly. The listing skips clone size in some rows; elsewhere it reads once, few, many or a size class.

TRBV6-1	TRBD1	TRBJ2-7	.	CASSELRGTGAYEQYF	TGTGCCAGCAGTGAGTTACGAGGGACAGGGGCCTACGAGCAGTACTTC
TRBV12-3/TRBV12-4	.	TRBJ2-7	.	CASSLEYEQYF	TGTGCCAGCAGTTTAGAGTACGAGCAGTACTTC
TRBV3-1/TRBV3-2	.	TRBJ1-6	.	CASSPRDANSPLHF	TGTGCCAGCAGCCCCCGGGACGCTAATTCACCCCTCCACTTT
TRBV4-2	TRBD2	TRBJ2-3	once	CASSQGSPGTITDTQYF	TGTGCCAGCAGCCAAGGTTCTCCGGGGACTATCACAGATACGCAGTATTTT
TRBV5-6	.	TRBJ2-5	.	CASSLRVETQYF	TGTGCCAGCAGCTTACGAGTGGAGACCCAGTACTTC
TRBV7-9	.	TRBJ2-3	.	CASSITDTQYF	TGTGCCAGCAGCATCACAGATACGCAGTATTTT
TRBV9	.	TRBJ1-3	.	CASSVGTPGNTIYF	TGTGCCAGCAGCGTTGGGACACCGGGAAACACCATATATTTT
TRBV19	TRBD1	TRBJ2-7	medium-sized	CASSPQGLDEQYF	TGTGCCAGTAGTCCACAGGGGCTGGACGAGCAGTACTTC
TRBV13	.	TRBJ1-5	once	CASSFLGQPQHF	TGTGCCAGCAGCTTCTTGGGGCAGCCCCAGCATTTT
TRBV3-1/TRBV3-2	.	TRBJ2-3	few	CASSQGERRRYF	TGTGCCAGCAGCCAAGGGGAGCGCAGGCGGTATTTT
TRBV9	TRBD2	TRBJ2-3	.	CASSVGPSGSRDTQYF	TGTGCCAGCAGCGTAGGGCCTAGCGGGAGCCGAGATACGCAGTATTTT
TRBV6-6	TRBD1	TRBJ1-6	.	CASSYEGANYNSPLHF	TGTGCCAGCAGTTATGAGGGGGCCAACTATAATTCACCCCTCCACTTT
TRBV28	TRBD1	TRBJ1-5	.	CASSAGGEGQPQHF	TGTGCCAGCAGCGCAGGGGGCGAAGGTCAGCCCCAGCATTTT
TRBV3-1/TRBV3-2	.	TRBJ2-1	.	CASSRGNEQFF	TGTGCCAGCAGCCGGGGAAATGAGCAGTTCTTC
TRBV30	.	TRBJ2-6	.	CAYWKVAGANVLTF	TGTGCCTATTGGAAGGTAGCTGGGGCCAACGTCCTGACTTTC
TRBV7-7	.	TRBJ2-3	.	CASTNYIRHRSRDTQYF	TGTGCCAGCACCAATTACATTCGGCACCGATCACGGGATACGCAGTATTTT